This T cell receptor beta chain was retrieved from a study of T-cell reconstitution after alpha-beta-depleted transplantation in children. Study-level results: Surviving recipient T cells and intrathymic progenitors accounted for some patients' high TCRbeta diversity at day 60. T-cell counts and diversity at one year post-transplant came mainly from newly produced T cells. Several hundred expanded graft clones reportedly supplied alpha-beta T cells about two months after transplant.

This CDR3 is built from 13 residues. The germline V gene encodes CDR1 WSHSY and CDR2 SAAADI. Trimming removed 2 bases at V and 4 bases at J, with 8 bases between. TCRbeta library preparation incorporated unique molecular identifiers. TCRdb re-called the PCR reads with MiXCR, one entry per CDR3 protein. The data contain about 90,000 distinct CDR3 sequences, 15% of them singletons. This clonotype was seen a handful of times. As yet, its antigen is unknown. The sample consisted of PBMCs, mostly from graft donor cells, taken 180 days after TCRalphabeta/CD19-depleted stem cell transplant. This sequence originates from a male patient aged 2-15 years who had a stem cell transplant for acute lymphoblastic leukemia, so the T cells may come from the graft donor. V gene TRBV10-2 combines with J gene TRBJ2-5; the D gene could be TRBD1 or TRBD2 (5 bases each). The CDR3 DNA follows: TGCGCCAGCAGTGAGGTTGGGGGAGAGACCCAGTACTTC. This gives the protein CASSEVGGETQYF.